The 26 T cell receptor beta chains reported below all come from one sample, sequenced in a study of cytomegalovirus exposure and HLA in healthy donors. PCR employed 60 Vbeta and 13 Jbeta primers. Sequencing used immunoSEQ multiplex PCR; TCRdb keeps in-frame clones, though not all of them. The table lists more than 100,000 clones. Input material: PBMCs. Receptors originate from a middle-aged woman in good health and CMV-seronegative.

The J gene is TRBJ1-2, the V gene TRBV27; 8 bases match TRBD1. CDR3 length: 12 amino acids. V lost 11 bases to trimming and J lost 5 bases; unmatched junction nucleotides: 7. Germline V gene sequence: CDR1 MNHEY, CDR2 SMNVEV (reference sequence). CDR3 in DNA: TGTGCCGCGCGACAGGGGCGGTATGGCTACACCTTC. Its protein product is CAARQGRYGYTF.

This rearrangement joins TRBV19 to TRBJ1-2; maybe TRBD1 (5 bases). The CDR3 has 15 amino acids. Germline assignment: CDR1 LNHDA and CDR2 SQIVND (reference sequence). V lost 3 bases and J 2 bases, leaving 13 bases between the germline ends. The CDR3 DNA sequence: TGTGCCAGTAGTATTCCCTCTGGGGGGAACTATGGCTACACCTTC. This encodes CASSIPSGGNYGYTF.

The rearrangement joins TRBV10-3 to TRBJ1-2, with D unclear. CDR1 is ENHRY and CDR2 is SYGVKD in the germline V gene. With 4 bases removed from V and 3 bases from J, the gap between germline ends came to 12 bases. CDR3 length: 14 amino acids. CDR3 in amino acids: CAISVEEKDYGYTF. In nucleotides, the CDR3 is TGTGCCATCAGTGTGGAGGAGAAAGACTATGGCTACACCTTC.

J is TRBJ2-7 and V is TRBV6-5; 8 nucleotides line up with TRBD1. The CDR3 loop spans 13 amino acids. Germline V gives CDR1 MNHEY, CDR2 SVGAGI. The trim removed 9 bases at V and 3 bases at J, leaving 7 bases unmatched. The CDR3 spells CARSGGPHYEQYF. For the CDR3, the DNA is TGTGCCAGATCAGGGGGCCCTCACTACGAGCAGTACTTC.

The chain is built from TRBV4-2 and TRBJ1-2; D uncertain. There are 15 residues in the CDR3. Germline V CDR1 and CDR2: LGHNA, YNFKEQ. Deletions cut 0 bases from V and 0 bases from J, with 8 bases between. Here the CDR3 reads CASSQDLRTNYGYTF. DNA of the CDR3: TGTGCCAGCAGCCAAGATCTACGAACTAACTATGGCTACACCTTC.

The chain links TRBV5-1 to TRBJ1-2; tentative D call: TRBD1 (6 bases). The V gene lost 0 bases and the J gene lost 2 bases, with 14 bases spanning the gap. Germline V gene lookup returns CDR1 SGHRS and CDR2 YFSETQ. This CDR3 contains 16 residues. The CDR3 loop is CASSLGLNRENYGYTF. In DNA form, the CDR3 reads TGCGCCAGCAGCTTGGGATTAAACAGGGAAAACTATGGCTACACCTTC.

This CDR3 is CASSQAPTGRNEKLFF. The CDR3 DNA sequence: TGCGCCAGCAGCCAAGCGCCTACAGGGCGTAATGAAAAACTGTTTTTT. The V and J genes are TRBV4-1 and TRBJ1-4, with TRBD1 as a possible D gene (6 bases). The CDR3 contains 16 residues. Germline V gene data show CDR1 as MGHRA and CDR2 as YSYEKL. V was trimmed by 1 base and J by 4 bases, leaving 13 bases between them.

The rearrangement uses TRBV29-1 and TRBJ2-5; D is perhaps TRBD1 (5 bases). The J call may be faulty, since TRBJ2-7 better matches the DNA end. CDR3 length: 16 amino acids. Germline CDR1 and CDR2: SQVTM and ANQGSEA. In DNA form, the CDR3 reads TGCAGCGTTGAATACGTCCAGGGTCCATCACAAGACGAGCAGTACTTC. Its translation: CSVEYVQGPSQDEQYF.

The CDR3 sequence: CASSQDPGGTGELFF. The CDR3 nucleotides read TGCGCCAGCAGCCAAGATCCAGGGGGGACCGGGGAGCTGTTTTTT. The chain couples TRBV4-1 to TRBJ2-2, with D perhaps matching TRBD1 (7 bases). Germline V gene data show CDR1 as MGHRA and CDR2 as YSYEKL. This CDR3 is built from 15 residues. Trimming removed 0 bases from V and 5 bases from J, with 10 bases in between.

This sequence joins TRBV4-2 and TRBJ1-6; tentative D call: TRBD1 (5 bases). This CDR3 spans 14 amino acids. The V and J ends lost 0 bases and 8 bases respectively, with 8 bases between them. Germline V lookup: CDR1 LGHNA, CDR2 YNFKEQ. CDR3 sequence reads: CASSQDGAYSPLHF. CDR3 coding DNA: TGTGCCAGCAGCCAAGATGGGGCTTATTCACCCCTCCACTTT.

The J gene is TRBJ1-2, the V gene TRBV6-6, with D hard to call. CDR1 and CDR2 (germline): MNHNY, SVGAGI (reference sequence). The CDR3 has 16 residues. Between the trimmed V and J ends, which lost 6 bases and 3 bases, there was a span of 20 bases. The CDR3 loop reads CASSSFVGGLDYGYTF. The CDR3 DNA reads TGTGCCAGCAGCAGCTTCGTCGGAGGTTTAGACTATGGCTACACCTTC.

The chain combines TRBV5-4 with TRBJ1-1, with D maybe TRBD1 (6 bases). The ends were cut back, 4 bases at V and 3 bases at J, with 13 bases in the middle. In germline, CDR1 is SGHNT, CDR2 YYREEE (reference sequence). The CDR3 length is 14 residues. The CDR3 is CASSLRGVDTEAFF. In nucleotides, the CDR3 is TGTGCCAGCAGCCTCAGGGGTGTGGACACTGAAGCTTTCTTT.

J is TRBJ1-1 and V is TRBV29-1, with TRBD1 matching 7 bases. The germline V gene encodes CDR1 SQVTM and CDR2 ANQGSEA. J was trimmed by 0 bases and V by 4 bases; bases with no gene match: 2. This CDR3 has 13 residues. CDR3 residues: CSVAQGMNTEAFF. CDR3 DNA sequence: TGCAGCGTTGCACAGGGGATGAACACTGAAGCTTTCTTT. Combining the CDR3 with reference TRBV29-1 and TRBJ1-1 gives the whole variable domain SAVISQKPSRDICQRGTSLTIQCQVDSQVTMMFWYRQQPGQSLTLIATANQGSEATYESGFVIDKFPISRPNLTFSTLTVSNMSPEDSSIYLCSVAQGMNTEAFFGQGTRLTVV.

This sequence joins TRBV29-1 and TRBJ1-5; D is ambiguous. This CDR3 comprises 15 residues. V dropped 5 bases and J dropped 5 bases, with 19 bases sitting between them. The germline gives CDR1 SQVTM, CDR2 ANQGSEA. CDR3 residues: CSVSILNGPDQPQHF. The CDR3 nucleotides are TGCAGCGTTAGCATTCTAAATGGGCCAGATCAGCCCCAGCATTTT. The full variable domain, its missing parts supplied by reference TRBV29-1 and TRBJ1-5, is SAVISQKPSRDICQRGTSLTIQCQVDSQVTMMFWYRQQPGQSLTLIATANQGSEATYESGFVIDKFPISRPNLTFSTLTVSNMSPEDSSIYLCSVSILNGPDQPQHFGDGTRLSIL.

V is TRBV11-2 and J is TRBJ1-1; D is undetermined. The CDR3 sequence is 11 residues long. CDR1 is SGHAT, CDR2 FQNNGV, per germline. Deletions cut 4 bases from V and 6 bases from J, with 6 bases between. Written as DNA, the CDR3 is TGTGCCAGCAGCTCGGGATCTGAAGCTTTCTTT. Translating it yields CASSSGSEAFF.

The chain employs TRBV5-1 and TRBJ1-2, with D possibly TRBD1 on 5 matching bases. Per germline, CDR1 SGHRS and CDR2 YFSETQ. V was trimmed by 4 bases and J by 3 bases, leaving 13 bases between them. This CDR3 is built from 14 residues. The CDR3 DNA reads TGCGCCAGCAGCCCTGAACGGGGGGACTATGGCTACACCTTC. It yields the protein CASSPERGDYGYTF. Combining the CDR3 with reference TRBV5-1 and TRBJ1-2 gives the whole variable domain KAGVTQTPRYLIKTRGQQVTLSCSPISGHRSVSWYQQTPGQGLQFLFEYFSETQRNKGNFPGRFSGRQFSNSRSEMNVSTLELGDSALYLCASSPERGDYGYTFGSGTRLTVV.

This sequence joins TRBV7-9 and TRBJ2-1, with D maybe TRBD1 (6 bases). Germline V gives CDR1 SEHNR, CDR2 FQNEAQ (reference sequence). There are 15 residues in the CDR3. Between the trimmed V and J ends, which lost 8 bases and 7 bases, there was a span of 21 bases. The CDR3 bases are TGTGCCAGCCTTCAACAGGGTCGTGTTGGGAATGAGCAGTTCTTC. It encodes CASLQQGRVGNEQFF.

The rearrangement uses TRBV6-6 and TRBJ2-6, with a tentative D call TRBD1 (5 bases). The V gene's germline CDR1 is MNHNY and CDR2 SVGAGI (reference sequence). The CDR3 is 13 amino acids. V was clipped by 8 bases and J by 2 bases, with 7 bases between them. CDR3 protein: CASGATGANVLTF. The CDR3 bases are TGTGCCAGCGGGGCAACTGGGGCCAACGTCCTGACTTTC.

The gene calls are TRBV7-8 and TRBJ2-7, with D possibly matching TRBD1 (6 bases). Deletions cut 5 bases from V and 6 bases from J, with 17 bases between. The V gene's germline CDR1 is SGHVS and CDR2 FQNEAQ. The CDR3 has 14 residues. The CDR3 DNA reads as TGTGCCAGCAGCGTCACTGTTCAGGGGTTCGAGCAGTACGTC. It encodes CASSVTVQGFEQYV.

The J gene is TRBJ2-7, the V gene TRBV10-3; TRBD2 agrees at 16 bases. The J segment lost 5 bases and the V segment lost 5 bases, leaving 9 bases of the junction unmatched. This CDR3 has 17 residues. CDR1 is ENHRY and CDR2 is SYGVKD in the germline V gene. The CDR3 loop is CAISTAGTSGGANEQYV. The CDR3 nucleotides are TGTGCCATCAGTACAGCCGGGACTAGCGGGGGGGCGAACGAGCAGTACGTC.

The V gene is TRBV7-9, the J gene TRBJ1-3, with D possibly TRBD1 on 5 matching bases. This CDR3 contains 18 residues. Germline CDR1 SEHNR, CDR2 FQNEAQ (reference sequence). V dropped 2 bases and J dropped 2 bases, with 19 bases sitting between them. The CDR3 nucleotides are TGTGCCAGCAGCTTATCGGGGGTAGGCAGGAGGACTGGAAACACCATATATTTT. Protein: CASSLSGVGRRTGNTIYF.

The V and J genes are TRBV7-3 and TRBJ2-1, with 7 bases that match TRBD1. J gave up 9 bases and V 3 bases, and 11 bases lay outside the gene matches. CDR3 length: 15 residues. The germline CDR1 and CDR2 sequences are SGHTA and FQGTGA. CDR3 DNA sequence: TGTGCCAGCAGCTTGACAGGCCCTCCAGGGGGTGAGCAGTTCTTC. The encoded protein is CASSLTGPPGGEQFF.

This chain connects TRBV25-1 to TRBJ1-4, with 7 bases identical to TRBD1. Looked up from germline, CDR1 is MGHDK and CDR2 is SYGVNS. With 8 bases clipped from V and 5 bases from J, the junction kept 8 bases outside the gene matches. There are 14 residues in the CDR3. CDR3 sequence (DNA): TGTGCCAGCGGAGACGACAGGGTAAATGAAAAACTGTTTTTT. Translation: CASGDDRVNEKLFF.

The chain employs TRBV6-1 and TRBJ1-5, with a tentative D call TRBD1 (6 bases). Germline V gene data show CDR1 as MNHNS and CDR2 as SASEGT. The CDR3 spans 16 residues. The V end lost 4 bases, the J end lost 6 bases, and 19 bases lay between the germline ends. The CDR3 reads CASSGPRRGGVQPQHF. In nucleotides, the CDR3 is TGTGCCAGCAGTGGCCCCCGCAGGGGCGGTGTTCAGCCCCAGCATTTT.

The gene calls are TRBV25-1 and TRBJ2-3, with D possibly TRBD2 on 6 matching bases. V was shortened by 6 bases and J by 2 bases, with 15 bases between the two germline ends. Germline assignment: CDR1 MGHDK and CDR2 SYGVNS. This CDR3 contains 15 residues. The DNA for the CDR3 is TGTGCCAGCAGGGGGGGTGTCGGGCCCACAGATACGCAGTATTTT. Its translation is CASRGGVGPTDTQYF.

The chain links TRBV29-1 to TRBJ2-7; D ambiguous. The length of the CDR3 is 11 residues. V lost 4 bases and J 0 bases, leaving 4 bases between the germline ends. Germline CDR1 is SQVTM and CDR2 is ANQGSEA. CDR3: CSVGDSYEQYV. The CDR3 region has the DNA TGCAGCGTTGGGGACTCCTACGAGCAGTACGTC.